Listed below are T cell receptor beta chains from one sample, sequenced in a study of neurological immune-mediated disorders. A single record per CDR3 protein comes from TCRdb applying MiXCR to the 5' RACE reads. Of approximately 46,000 distinct CDR3 sequences detected, roughly 3.2% appear once; the ten largest clones hold about 15%. Sequenced: PBMCs. Source of these receptors: a woman in her fifties or sixties with multiple sclerosis. CDR3s include the opening cysteine and the closing phenylalanine or tryptophan. The order of the fields is D gene, V gene, clone size, J gene, CDR3 protein, CDR3 DNA. D genes are given only for firm matches. Clone size is stated in some rows and not others, as once, few, many or a class when expanded.

>.|TRBV5-6|many|TRBJ1-1
CASSLLGASTEAFF
TGTGCCAGCAGCTTGCTGGGGGCCAGCACTGAAGCTTTCTTT
>.|TRBV6-6|many|TRBJ2-2
CASSRGAGELFF
TGTGCCAGCAGTAGAGGAGCTGGGGAGCTGTTTTTT
>TRBD1|TRBV7-9|many|TRBJ1-4
CASRRDRANEKLFF
TGTGCCAGCAGGCGGGACAGGGCTAATGAAAAACTGTTTTTT
>.|TRBV10-2|many|TRBJ2-3
CASSPGKVDTQYF
TGCGCCAGCAGTCCCGGGAAGGTAGATACGCAGTATTTT
>TRBD1|TRBV20-1|many|TRBJ1-2
CSVPRQGVYGYTF
TGCAGTGTCCCCCGACAGGGCGTCTATGGCTACACCTTC
>.|TRBV6-5|.|TRBJ2-3
CASSTRVRTARADTQYF
TGTGCCAGCAGTACCCGGGTCCGGACAGCCAGGGCAGATACGCAGTATTTT
>TRBD2|TRBV7-7|.|TRBJ2-5
CASRLAGAETQYF
TGTGCTAGCCGACTAGCGGGAGCGGAGACCCAGTACTTC
>.|TRBV7-2|many|TRBJ2-3
CASSLNPGIDTQYF
TGTGCCAGCAGCTTAAATCCAGGAATAGATACGCAGTATTTT
>.|TRBV18|many|TRBJ1-1
CASSAQSNTEAFF
TGTGCCAGCTCGGCTCAGTCGAACACTGAAGCTTTCTTT
>TRBD1|TRBV15|many|TRBJ2-3
CATSTRDSLSTDTQYF
TGTGCCACCAGCACTCGGGACAGTCTGAGCACAGATACGCAGTATTTT
>.|TRBV29-1|many|TRBJ2-4
CSVEGAGRIQYF
TGCAGCGTGGAAGGGGCAGGTCGCATTCAGTACTTC
>.|TRBV5-1|many|TRBJ2-1
CASSLGQEGEQFF
TGCGCCAGCAGCTTAGGACAGGAGGGTGAGCAGTTCTTC
>.|TRBV6-6|many|TRBJ1-4
CASSYRPEIGEKLFF
TGTGCCAGCAGTTACAGGCCAGAAATAGGGGAAAAACTGTTTTTT
>.|TRBV12-3/TRBV12-4|many|TRBJ1-1
CASRFTGENTEAFF
TGTGCCAGCAGATTTACAGGAGAGAACACTGAAGCTTTCTTT
>TRBD2|TRBV20-1|many|TRBJ2-3
CSASRLAGSADTQYF
TGCAGTGCCTCGAGACTAGCGGGATCTGCAGATACGCAGTATTTT
>TRBD1|TRBV2|many|TRBJ1-6
CASSEYGTGPSPLHF
TGTGCCAGCAGTGAATATGGGACAGGGCCTTCACCCCTCCACTTT
>.|TRBV20-1|many|TRBJ1-1
CSARDQGRITEAFF
TGCAGTGCTAGAGATCAGGGCCGGATCACTGAAGCTTTCTTT
>TRBD1|TRBV7-3|many|TRBJ2-1
CASSPAGQGLFF
TGTGCCAGCAGCCCGGCTGGACAGGGTCTGTTCTTC
>.|TRBV11-2|few|TRBJ1-2
CASSPTIAYGYTF
TGTGCCAGCAGCCCCACGATAGCCTATGGCTACACCTTC
>TRBD1|TRBV9|medium-sized|TRBJ2-5
CASSVVGQGAETQYF
TGTGCCAGCAGCGTAGTGGGACAGGGTGCGGAGACCCAGTACTTC
>.|TRBV7-2|many|TRBJ2-5
CASSLGSPETQYF
TGTGCCAGCAGCTTAGGCAGCCCAGAGACCCAGTACTTC
>.|TRBV7-7|few|TRBJ1-3
CASSLGGPGLGNTIYF
TGTGCTAGCAGCTTAGGGGGGCCGGGACTTGGAAACACCATATATTTT